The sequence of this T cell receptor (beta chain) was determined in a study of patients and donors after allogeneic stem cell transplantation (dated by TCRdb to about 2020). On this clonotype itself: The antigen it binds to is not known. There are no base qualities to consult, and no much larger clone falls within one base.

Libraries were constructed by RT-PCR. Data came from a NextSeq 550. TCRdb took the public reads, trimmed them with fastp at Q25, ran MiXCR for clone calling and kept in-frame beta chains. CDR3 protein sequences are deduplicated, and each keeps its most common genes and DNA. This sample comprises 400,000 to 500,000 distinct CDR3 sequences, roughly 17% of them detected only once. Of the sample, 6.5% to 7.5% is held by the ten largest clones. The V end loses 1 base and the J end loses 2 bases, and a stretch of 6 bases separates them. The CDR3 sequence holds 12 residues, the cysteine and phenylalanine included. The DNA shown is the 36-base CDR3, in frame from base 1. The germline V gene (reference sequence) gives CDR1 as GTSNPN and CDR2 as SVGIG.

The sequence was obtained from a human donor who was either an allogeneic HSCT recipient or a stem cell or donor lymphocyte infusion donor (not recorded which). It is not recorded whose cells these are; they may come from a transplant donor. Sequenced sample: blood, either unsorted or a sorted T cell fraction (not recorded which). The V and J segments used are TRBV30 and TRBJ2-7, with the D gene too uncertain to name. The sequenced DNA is TGTGCCTGGAGTGACCTGCCCTACGAGCAGTACTTC. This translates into CAWSDLPYEQYF.